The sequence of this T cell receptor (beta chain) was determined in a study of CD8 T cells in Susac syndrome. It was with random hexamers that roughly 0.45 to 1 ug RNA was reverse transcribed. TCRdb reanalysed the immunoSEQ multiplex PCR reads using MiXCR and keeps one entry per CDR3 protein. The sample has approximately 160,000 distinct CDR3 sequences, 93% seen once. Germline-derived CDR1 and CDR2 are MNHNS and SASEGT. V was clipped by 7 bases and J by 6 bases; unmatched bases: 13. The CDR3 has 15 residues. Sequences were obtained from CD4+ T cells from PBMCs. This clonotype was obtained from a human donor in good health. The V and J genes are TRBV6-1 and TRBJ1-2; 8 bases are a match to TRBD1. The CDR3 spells CASNLGQGVVDGYTF. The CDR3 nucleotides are TGTGCCAGCAACCTAGGACAGGGCGTAGTGGATGGCTACACCTTC.